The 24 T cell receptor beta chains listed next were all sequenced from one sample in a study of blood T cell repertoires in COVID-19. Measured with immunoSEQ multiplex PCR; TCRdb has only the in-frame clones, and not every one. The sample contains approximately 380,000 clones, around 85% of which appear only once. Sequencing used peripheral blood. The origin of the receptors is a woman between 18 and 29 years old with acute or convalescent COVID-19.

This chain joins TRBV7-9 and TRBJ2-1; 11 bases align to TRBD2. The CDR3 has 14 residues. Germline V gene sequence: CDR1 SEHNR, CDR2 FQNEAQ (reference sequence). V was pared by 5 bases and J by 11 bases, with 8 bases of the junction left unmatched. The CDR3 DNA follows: TGTGCCAGCAGCCCCAGCGGGACTAGCGGAAAGCAGTTCTTC. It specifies CASSPSGTSGKQFF.

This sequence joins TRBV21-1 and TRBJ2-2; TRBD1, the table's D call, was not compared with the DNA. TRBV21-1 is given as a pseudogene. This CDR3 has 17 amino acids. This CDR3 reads CASSTQGQAANTGELFF. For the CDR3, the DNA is TGTGCCAGCAGCACCCAGGGACAGGCGGCGAACACCGGGGAGCTGTTTTTT.

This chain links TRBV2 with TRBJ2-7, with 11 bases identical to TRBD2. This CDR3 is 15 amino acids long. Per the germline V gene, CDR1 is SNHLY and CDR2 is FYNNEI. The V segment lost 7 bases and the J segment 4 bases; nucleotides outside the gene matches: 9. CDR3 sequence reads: CASIRLAGPGYEQYF. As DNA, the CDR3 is TGTGCCAGCATTAGACTAGCGGGGCCCGGGTACGAGCAGTACTTC.

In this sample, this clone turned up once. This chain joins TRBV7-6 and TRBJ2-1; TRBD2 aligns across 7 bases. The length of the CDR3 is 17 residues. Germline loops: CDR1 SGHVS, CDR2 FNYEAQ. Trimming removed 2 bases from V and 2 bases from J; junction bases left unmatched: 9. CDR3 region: CASSLTTLAGAYNEQFF. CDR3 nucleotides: TGTGCCAGCAGCTTAACCACCCTCGCGGGGGCCTACAATGAGCAGTTCTTC.

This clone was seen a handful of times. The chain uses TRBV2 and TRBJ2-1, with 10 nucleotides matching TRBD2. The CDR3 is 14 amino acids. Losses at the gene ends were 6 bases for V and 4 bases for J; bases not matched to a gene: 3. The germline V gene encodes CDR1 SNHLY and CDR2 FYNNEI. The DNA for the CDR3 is TGTGCCAGCAGGGGGACTAGCGAGTACAATGAGCAGTTCTTC. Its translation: CASRGTSEYNEQFF.

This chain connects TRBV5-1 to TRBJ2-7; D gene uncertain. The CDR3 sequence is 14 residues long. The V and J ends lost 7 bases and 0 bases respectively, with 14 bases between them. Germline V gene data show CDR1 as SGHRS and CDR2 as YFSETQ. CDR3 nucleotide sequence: TGCGCCAGCTGTGAGGTCGGCTACTCCTACGAGCAGTACTTC. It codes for CASCEVGYSYEQYF. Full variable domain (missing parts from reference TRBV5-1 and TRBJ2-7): KAGVTQTPRYLIKTRGQQVTLSCSPISGHRSVSWYQQTPGQGLQFLFEYFSETQRNKGNFPGRFSGRQFSNSRSEMNVSTLELGDSALYLCASCEVGYSYEQYFGPGTRLTVT.

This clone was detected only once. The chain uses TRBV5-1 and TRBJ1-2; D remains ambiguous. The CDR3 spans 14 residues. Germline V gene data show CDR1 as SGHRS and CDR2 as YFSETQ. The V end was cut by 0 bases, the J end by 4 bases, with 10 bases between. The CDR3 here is CASSLAFGPYGYTF. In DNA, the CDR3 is TGCGCCAGCAGCTTGGCTTTTGGGCCCTATGGCTACACCTTC.

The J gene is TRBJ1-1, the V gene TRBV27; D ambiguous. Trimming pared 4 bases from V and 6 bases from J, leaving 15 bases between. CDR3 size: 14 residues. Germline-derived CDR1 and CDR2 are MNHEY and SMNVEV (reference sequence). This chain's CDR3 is CASSSRPGMAEAFF. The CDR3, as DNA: TGTGCCAGCAGTTCAAGACCGGGAATGGCTGAAGCTTTCTTT.

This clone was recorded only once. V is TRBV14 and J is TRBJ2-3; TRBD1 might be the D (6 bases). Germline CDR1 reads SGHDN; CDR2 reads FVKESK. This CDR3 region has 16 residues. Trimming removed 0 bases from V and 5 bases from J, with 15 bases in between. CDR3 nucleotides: TGTGCCAGCAGCCAAGATAAAAACAGGGCGGTAGATACGCAGTATTTT. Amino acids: CASSQDKNRAVDTQYF.

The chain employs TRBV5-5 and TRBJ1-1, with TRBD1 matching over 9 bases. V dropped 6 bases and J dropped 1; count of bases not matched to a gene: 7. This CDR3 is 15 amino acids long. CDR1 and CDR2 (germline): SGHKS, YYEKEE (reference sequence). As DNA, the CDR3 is TGTGCCAGCACCGCCGGGACAGGGCGGAACACTGAAGCTTTCTTT. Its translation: CASTAGTGRNTEAFF.

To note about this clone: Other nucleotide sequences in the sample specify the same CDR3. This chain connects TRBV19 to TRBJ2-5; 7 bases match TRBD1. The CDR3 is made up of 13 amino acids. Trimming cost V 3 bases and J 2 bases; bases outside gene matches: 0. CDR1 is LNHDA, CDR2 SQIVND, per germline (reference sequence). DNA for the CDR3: TGTGCCAGTAGTATCAGGGGGCAAGAGACCCAGTACTTC. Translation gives CASSIRGQETQYF.

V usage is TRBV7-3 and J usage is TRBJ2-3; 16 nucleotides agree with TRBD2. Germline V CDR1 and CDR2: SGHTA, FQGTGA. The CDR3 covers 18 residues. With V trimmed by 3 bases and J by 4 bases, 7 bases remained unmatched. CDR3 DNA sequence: TGTGCCAGCAGCTTTACACCGGGACTAGCGGGGGGGCCAGATACGCAGTATTTT. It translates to CASSFTPGLAGGPDTQYF.

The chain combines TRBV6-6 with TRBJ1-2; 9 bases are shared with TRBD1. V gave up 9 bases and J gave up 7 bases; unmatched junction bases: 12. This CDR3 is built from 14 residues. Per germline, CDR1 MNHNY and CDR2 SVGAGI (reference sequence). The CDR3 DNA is TGTGCCAGTTCGGGACAGGGACGCCTTGCTGGCTACACCTTC. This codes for CASSGQGRLAGYTF.

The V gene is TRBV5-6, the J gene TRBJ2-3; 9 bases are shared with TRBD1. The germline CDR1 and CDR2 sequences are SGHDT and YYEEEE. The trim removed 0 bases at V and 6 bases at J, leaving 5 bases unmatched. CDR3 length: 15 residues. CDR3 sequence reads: CASSLGGQGEDTQYF. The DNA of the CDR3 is TGTGCCAGCAGCTTGGGGGGACAGGGTGAGGATACGCAGTATTTT. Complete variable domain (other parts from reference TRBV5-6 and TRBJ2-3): DAGVTQSPTHLIKTRGQQVTLRCSPKSGHDTVSWYQQALGQGPQFIFQYYEEEERQRGNFPDRFSGHQFPNYSSELNVNALLLGDSALYLCASSLGGQGEDTQYFGPGTRLTVL.

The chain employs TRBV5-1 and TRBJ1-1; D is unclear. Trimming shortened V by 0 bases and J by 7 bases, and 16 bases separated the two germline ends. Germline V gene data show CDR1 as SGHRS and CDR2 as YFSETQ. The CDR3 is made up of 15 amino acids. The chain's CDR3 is CASSLGGVYDGEAFF. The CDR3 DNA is TGCGCCAGCAGCTTGGGAGGAGTTTACGACGGTGAAGCTTTCTTT.

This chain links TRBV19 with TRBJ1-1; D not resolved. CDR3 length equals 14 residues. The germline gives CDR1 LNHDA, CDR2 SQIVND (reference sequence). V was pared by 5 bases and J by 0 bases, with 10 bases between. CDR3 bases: TGTGCCAGTAGTCTGAGGGCCATGAACACTGAAGCTTTCTTT. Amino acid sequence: CASSLRAMNTEAFF.

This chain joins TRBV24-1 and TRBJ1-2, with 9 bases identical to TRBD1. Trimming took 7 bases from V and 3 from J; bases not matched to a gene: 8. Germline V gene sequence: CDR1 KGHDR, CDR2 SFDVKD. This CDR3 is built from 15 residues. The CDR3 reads CATSTGTGRYYGYTF. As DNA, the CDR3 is TGTGCCACCAGCACCGGGACAGGGAGGTACTATGGCTACACCTTC.

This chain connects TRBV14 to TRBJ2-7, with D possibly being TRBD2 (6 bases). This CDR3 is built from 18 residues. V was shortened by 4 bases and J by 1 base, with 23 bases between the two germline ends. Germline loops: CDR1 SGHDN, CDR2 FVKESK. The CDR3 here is CASSPTSGTRVRSYEQYF. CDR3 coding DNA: TGTGCCAGCAGCCCAACATCCGGGACTCGGGTCCGTTCCTACGAGCAGTACTTC.

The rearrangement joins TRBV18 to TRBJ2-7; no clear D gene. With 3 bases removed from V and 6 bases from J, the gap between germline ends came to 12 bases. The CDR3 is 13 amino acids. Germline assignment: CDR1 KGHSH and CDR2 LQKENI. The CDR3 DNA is TGTGCCAGCTCACCTACGAGTGAGTCCGAGCAGTACTTC. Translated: CASSPTSESEQYF. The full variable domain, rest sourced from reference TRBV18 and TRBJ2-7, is NAGVMQNPRHLVRRRGQEARLRCSPMKGHSHVYWYRQLPEEGLKFMVYLQKENIIDESGMPKERFSAEFPKEGPSILRIQQVVRGDSAAYFCASSPTSESEQYFGPGTRLTVT.

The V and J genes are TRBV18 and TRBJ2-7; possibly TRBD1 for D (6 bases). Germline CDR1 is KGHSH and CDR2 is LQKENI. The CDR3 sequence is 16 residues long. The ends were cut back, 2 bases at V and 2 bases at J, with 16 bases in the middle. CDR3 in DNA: TGTGCCAGCTCACCAGGGAACAGGGTGAGTCCCTACGAGCAGTACTTC. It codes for CASSPGNRVSPYEQYF. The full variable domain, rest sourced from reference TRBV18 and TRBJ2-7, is NAGVMQNPRHLVRRRGQEARLRCSPMKGHSHVYWYRQLPEEGLKFMVYLQKENIIDESGMPKERFSAEFPKEGPSILRIQQVVRGDSAAYFCASSPGNRVSPYEQYFGPGTRLTVT.

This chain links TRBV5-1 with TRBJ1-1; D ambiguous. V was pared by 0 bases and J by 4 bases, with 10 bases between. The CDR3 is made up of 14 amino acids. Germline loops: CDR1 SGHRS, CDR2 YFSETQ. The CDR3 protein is CASSLVGEGTEAFF. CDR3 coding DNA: TGCGCCAGCAGCTTGGTTGGGGAGGGCACTGAAGCTTTCTTT. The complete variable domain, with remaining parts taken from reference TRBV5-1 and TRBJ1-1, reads KAGVTQTPRYLIKTRGQQVTLSCSPISGHRSVSWYQQTPGQGLQFLFEYFSETQRNKGNFPGRFSGRQFSNSRSEMNVSTLELGDSALYLCASSLVGEGTEAFFGQGTRLTVV.

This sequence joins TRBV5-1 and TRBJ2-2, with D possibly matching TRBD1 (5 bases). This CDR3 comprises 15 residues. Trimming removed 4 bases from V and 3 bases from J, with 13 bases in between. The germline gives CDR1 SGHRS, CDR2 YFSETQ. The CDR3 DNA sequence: TGCGCCAGCAGCGCGACCAGGGCCCACACCGGGGAGCTGTTTTTT. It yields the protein CASSATRAHTGELFF.

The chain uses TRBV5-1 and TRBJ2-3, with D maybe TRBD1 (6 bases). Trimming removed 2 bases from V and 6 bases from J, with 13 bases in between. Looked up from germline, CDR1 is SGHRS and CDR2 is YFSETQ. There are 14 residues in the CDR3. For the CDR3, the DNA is TGCGCCAGCAGCTTACTTGGGACAACGGATACGCAGTATTTT. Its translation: CASSLLGTTDTQYF.

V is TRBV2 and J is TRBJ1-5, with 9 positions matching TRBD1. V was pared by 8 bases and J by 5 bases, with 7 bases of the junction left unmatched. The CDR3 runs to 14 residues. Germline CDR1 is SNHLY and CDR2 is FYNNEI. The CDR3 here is CASERRQGDQPQHF. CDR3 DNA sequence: TGTGCCAGCGAACGTCGACAGGGGGATCAGCCCCAGCATTTT.